This passage covers 6 T cell receptor beta chains from one sample sequenced in a study of T-cell memory formation after mild COVID-19. TCRdb re-called the 5' RACE reads with MiXCR, one entry per CDR3 protein. Seen here are 380,000 or so distinct CDR3 sequences, 13% to 15% observed once, and the top ten hold approximately 20%. The sequencing sample was made of PBMCs or a T cell subset sorted from them (not recorded which). Receptors were obtained from a man aged 18 to 29 who had mild COVID-19 (a few samples of this study predate the infection). Cell type and time point are not known.

This clonotype was observed a few times. This chain connects TRBV7-3 to TRBJ2-3, with TRBD2 matching over 8 bases. The CDR3 spans 15 residues. V shed 5 bases, J shed 4 bases, and the junction held 8 bases outside the gene matches. Germline CDR1 SGHTA, CDR2 FQGTGA. The DNA for the CDR3 is TGTGCCAGCAGCCCCAGCGGGGGTGCCTCAGATACGCAGTATTTT. Its translation: CASSPSGGASDTQYF.

The chain is built from TRBV9 and TRBJ2-1; TRBD2 aligns across 13 bases. The CDR3 is 17 amino acids. The V segment lost 4 bases and the J segment 6 bases; nucleotides outside the gene matches: 10. In germline, CDR1 is SGDLS, CDR2 YYNGEE. In DNA form, the CDR3 reads TGTGCCAGCAGCCCTACCGGGACTAGCGGGGTGGTCAATGAGCAGTTCTTC. This sequence encodes CASSPTGTSGVVNEQFF.

The chain joins TRBV6-6 to TRBJ2-1; 9 nucleotides line up with TRBD2. The CDR3 covers 19 residues. Looked up from germline, CDR1 is MNHNY and CDR2 is SVGAGI (reference sequence). The ends lost 3 bases at V and 6 bases at J; junction bases unmatched: 18. The CDR3 loop is CASSYSSPGLAGSPNEQFF. The CDR3 region has the DNA TGTGCCAGCAGTTATAGTTCTCCGGGGCTAGCGGGGAGCCCCAATGAGCAGTTCTTC.

The J gene is TRBJ1-1, the V gene TRBV27; D may be TRBD1 (6 bases). The CDR3 is 15 amino acids. Per germline, CDR1 MNHEY and CDR2 SMNVEV (reference sequence). V was clipped by 4 bases and J by 3 bases, with 15 bases between them. The CDR3 sequence is CASSSTDRWDTEAFF. The CDR3 DNA is TGTGCCAGCAGTTCAACCGACAGGTGGGACACTGAAGCTTTCTTT.

This clonotype has just a few counts. The junction does not match germline at one end; this may be a read error. The rearrangement uses TRBV5-5 and TRBJ2-2; TRBD2 matches at 10 bases. The CDR3 is 18 amino acids. Germline-derived CDR1 and CDR2 are SGHKS and YYEKEE (reference sequence). In DNA form, the CDR3 reads TGTGCCAGCACCTTGCCTCCAATAGCGGGGGGCTTCACCGGGGAGCTGTTTTTT. As protein: CASTLPPIAGGFTGELFF.

The rearrangement links TRBV2 to TRBJ1-4; D not resolved. Germline V lookup: CDR1 SNHLY, CDR2 FYNNEI. The CDR3 totals 10 residues. Deletions cut 7 bases from V and 8 bases from J, with 5 bases between. CDR3 in amino acids: CASTKEKLFF. In DNA form, the CDR3 reads TGTGCCAGCACAAAGGAAAAACTGTTTTTT.